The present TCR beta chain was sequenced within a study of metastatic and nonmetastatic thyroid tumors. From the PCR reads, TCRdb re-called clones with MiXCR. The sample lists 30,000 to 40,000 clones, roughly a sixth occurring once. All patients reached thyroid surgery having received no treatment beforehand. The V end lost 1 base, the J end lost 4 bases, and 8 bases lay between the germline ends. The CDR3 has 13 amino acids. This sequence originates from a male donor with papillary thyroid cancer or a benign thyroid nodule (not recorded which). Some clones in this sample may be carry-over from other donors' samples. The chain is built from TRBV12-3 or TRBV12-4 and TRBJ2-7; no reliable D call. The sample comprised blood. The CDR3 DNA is TGTGCCAGCAGTTTAGGGACGAGTTACGAGCAGTACTTC. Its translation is CASSLGTSYEQYF.